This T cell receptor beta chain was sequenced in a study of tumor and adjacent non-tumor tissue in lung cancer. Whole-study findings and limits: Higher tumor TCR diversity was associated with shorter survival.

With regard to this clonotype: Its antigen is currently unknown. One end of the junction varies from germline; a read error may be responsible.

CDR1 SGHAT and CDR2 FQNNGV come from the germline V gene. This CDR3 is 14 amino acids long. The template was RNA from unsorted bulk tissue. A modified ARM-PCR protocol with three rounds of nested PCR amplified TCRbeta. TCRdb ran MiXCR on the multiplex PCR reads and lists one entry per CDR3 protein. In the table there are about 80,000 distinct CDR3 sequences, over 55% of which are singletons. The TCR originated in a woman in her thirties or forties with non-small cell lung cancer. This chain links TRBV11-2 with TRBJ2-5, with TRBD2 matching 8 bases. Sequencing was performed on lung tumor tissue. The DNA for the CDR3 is TGTGTCAGCAGCGGGAGCAGGTGGTTAGATACCCAGTACTTC. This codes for CVSSGSRWLDTQYF.